The rows below give T cell receptor beta chains drawn from one sample of a study of early T cells in non-severe SARS-CoV-2 infection. TCRdb redid the calling of the 5' RACE reads with MiXCR, one entry per CDR3 protein. The repertoire holds approximately 120,000 distinct CDR3 sequences, with under 15% as singletons. Sequenced sample: whole blood. The receptors were gathered from an adult who was a healthcare worker with PCR-confirmed SARS-CoV-2 infection or an uninfected control (not recorded which). CDR3s include the opening cysteine and the closing phenylalanine or tryptophan. D genes are given only for firm matches. Not every row has a clone size; where given, it reads once, few, many or a size class.

CDR3 DNA: TGTGCCAGCAGCCAGGGTAGCGGGGGTTTGAGCGACGAGCAGTACTTC
CDR3 protein: CASSQGSGGLSDEQYF
J gene: TRBJ2-7
V gene: TRBV3-1
clone size: few
D gene: TRBD2

CDR3 DNA: TGTGCCAGCTCACCTCTACAGCCGAGCTCCTATAATTCACCCCTCCACTTT
CDR3 protein: CASSPLQPSSYNSPLHF
J gene: TRBJ1-6
V gene: TRBV18
clone size: few
D gene: -

CDR3 DNA: TGTGCCAACAGTTACTCCAAAACGACAGTACGTTTGCAACTGTTTTTT
CDR3 protein: CANSYSKTTVRLQLFF
J gene: TRBJ1-4
V gene: TRBV6-5
clone size: -
D gene: -

CDR3 DNA: TGTGCCAGCAGTGTCGGGGGGGGAACAGATACGCAGTATTTT
CDR3 protein: CASSVGGGTDTQYF
J gene: TRBJ2-3
V gene: TRBV2
clone size: few
D gene: TRBD2

CDR3 DNA: TGTGCCAGCAGTCCTCACGATTGGGACTATGGCTACACCTTC
CDR3 protein: CASSPHDWDYGYTF
J gene: TRBJ1-2
V gene: TRBV6-2/TRBV6-3
clone size: few
D gene: -

CDR3 DNA: TGTGCCAGCAGAGGCTCAGGGGGCGGCCAGCCCCAGCATTTT
CDR3 protein: CASRGSGGGQPQHF
J gene: TRBJ1-5
V gene: TRBV12-3/TRBV12-4
clone size: few
D gene: TRBD1

CDR3 DNA: TGCGCCAGCAGCCCTGAACCGGGACAGGGTTACAATGAGCAGTTCTTC
CDR3 protein: CASSPEPGQGYNEQFF
J gene: TRBJ2-1
V gene: TRBV5-1
clone size: many
D gene: TRBD1

CDR3 DNA: TGTGCCAGCAGCAAAGGGATGGGCAGCTCCTACGAGCAGTACTTC
CDR3 protein: CASSKGMGSSYEQYF
J gene: TRBJ2-7
V gene: TRBV7-9
clone size: few
D gene: -

CDR3 DNA: TGTGCCATCACTTTTTCTAGGGGATTCTCCTACAATGAGCAGTTCTTC
CDR3 protein: CAITFSRGFSYNEQFF
J gene: TRBJ2-1
V gene: TRBV6-1
clone size: -
D gene: -

CDR3 DNA: TGTGCCAGCAGTTGGGACCCCACAGATACGCAGTATTTT
CDR3 protein: CASSWDPTDTQYF
J gene: TRBJ2-3
V gene: TRBV2
clone size: -
D gene: -

CDR3 DNA: TGCAGTGCCCGGGGGTCCCAGGAAAAACTGTTTTTT
CDR3 protein: CSARGSQEKLFF
J gene: TRBJ1-4
V gene: TRBV20-1
clone size: many
D gene: -

CDR3 DNA: TGTGCCAGCAGCCAAATGGCAGGAGCTAACTATGGCTACACCTTC
CDR3 protein: CASSQMAGANYGYTF
J gene: TRBJ1-2
V gene: TRBV4-2
clone size: few
D gene: -

CDR3 DNA: TGTGCCAGCTCAGACGGGACCGTTAACACCGGGGAGCTGTTTTTT
CDR3 protein: CASSDGTVNTGELFF
J gene: TRBJ2-2
V gene: TRBV18
clone size: many
D gene: -

CDR3 DNA: TGTGCCAGCAGCTTAACCGACAGGGCCGGGGCCAACGTCCTGACTTTC
CDR3 protein: CASSLTDRAGANVLTF
J gene: TRBJ2-6
V gene: TRBV11-2
clone size: -
D gene: TRBD1

CDR3 DNA: TGTGCCGCTGGGGAGGCGACCTCCTACAATGAGCAGTTCTTC
CDR3 protein: CAAGEATSYNEQFF
J gene: TRBJ2-1
V gene: TRBV10-3
clone size: -
D gene: -

CDR3 DNA: TGCAGCGTTTTTCGAGATACGCAGTATTTT
CDR3 protein: CSVFRDTQYF
J gene: TRBJ2-3
V gene: TRBV29-1
clone size: -
D gene: -

CDR3 DNA: TGTGCCAGCAGCCCCTCTAGCGGGGGGGCCTCAGATACGCAGTATTTT
CDR3 protein: CASSPSSGGASDTQYF
J gene: TRBJ2-3
V gene: TRBV7-3
clone size: few
D gene: TRBD2

CDR3 DNA: TGCAGTGCCAAACCGGGACTAGCGAACACCGGGGAGCTGTTTTTT
CDR3 protein: CSAKPGLANTGELFF
J gene: TRBJ2-2
V gene: TRBV20-1
clone size: -
D gene: TRBD2

CDR3 DNA: TGTGCCAGCAGTTTAAGTGGGACAAATAGCAATCAGCCCCAGCATTTT
CDR3 protein: CASSLSGTNSNQPQHF
J gene: TRBJ1-5
V gene: TRBV27
clone size: -
D gene: -

CDR3 DNA: TGTGCCAGCAGTGAATCGGGAGTTGGAGGTTCACCCCTCCACTTT
CDR3 protein: CASSESGVGGSPLHF
J gene: TRBJ1-6
V gene: TRBV6-1
clone size: -
D gene: -

CDR3 DNA: TGTGCCAGCAGCTTAGGGGGCGATGAGCAGTTCTTT
CDR3 protein: CASSLGGDEQFF
J gene: TRBJ2-1
V gene: TRBV11-2
clone size: -
D gene: -

CDR3 DNA: TGTGCCAGTAAGCCCTCGTACCAGGTCGGTGAGCAGTTCTTC
CDR3 protein: CASKPSYQVGEQFF
J gene: TRBJ2-1
V gene: TRBV19
clone size: many
D gene: -

CDR3 DNA: TGTGCCAGCAGTAAGGACAGGGGGAACACTGAAGCTTTCTTT
CDR3 protein: CASSKDRGNTEAFF
J gene: TRBJ1-1
V gene: TRBV16
clone size: -
D gene: TRBD1

CDR3 DNA: TGTGCCAGCAGTGACTCCATGGGGAGCAATGAGCAGTTCTTC
CDR3 protein: CASSDSMGSNEQFF
J gene: TRBJ2-1
V gene: TRBV6-4
clone size: few
D gene: -

CDR3 DNA: TGTGCCAGTGCATGGGGAGTCGGCAATCAGCCCCAGCATTTT
CDR3 protein: CASAWGVGNQPQHF
J gene: TRBJ1-5
V gene: TRBV19
clone size: few
D gene: -

CDR3 DNA: TGCGCCAGCAGCCAAGTGATAGATACGCAGTATTTT
CDR3 protein: CASSQVIDTQYF
J gene: TRBJ2-3
V gene: TRBV4-1
clone size: -
D gene: -

CDR3 DNA: TGTGCCAGCAGTTACTCGAATGAGTACACTGAAGCTTTCTTT
CDR3 protein: CASSYSNEYTEAFF
J gene: TRBJ1-1
V gene: TRBV6-6
clone size: many
D gene: -

CDR3 DNA: TGTGCCAGCCGGCCGGGGGGCGCTGGGGCTGAAGCTTTCTTT
CDR3 protein: CASRPGGAGAEAFF
J gene: TRBJ1-1
V gene: TRBV18
clone size: -
D gene: -

CDR3 DNA: TGTGCCACCCAAGGACAGGGCGGTCAGCCCCAGCATTTT
CDR3 protein: CATQGQGGQPQHF
J gene: TRBJ1-5
V gene: TRBV7-9
clone size: -
D gene: TRBD1

CDR3 DNA: TGTGCCAGCAGCTTGTGGAACACCGGGGAGCTGTTTTTT
CDR3 protein: CASSLWNTGELFF
J gene: TRBJ2-2
V gene: TRBV5-6
clone size: -
D gene: -

CDR3 DNA: TGTGCCAGCAGCTTAGAAGGGGCGGAGACCCAGTACTTC
CDR3 protein: CASSLEGAETQYF
J gene: TRBJ2-5
V gene: TRBV13
clone size: few
D gene: -

CDR3 DNA: TGTGCCAGCAGCCAAGAAAGGGGAGGAGGCTACACCTTC
CDR3 protein: CASSQERGGGYTF
J gene: TRBJ1-2
V gene: TRBV3-1
clone size: few
D gene: -

CDR3 DNA: TGCGCCAGCAGCTTGGCTTCAGGGGTGTCCTATGGCTACACCTTC
CDR3 protein: CASSLASGVSYGYTF
J gene: TRBJ1-2
V gene: TRBV5-1
clone size: few
D gene: -

CDR3 DNA: TGTGCCAGCAGCCCCCGCCTGGGGCCGAGCTCCTACGAGCAGTACTTC
CDR3 protein: CASSPRLGPSSYEQYF
J gene: TRBJ2-7
V gene: TRBV7-9
clone size: -
D gene: -

CDR3 DNA: TGTGCCAGCAGTCCAACCGGGACAGGGGGATTCTATGGCTACACCTTC
CDR3 protein: CASSPTGTGGFYGYTF
J gene: TRBJ1-2
V gene: TRBV27
clone size: -
D gene: TRBD1

CDR3 DNA: TGCAGTGCTCTACAGGGTGGCGCCTATAATTCACCCCTCCACTTT
CDR3 protein: CSALQGGAYNSPLHF
J gene: TRBJ1-6
V gene: TRBV20-1
clone size: -
D gene: -

CDR3 DNA: TGTGCCAGCAGCTCGCCCGGGGGGCCCGGCAATGAGCAGTTCTTC
CDR3 protein: CASSSPGGPGNEQFF
J gene: TRBJ2-1
V gene: TRBV3-1
clone size: few
D gene: -

CDR3 DNA: TGTGCCAGCAGCCCCGTTATGCGCGGGGATTACAATGAGCAGTTCTTC
CDR3 protein: CASSPVMRGDYNEQFF
J gene: TRBJ2-1
V gene: TRBV7-9
clone size: -
D gene: -

CDR3 DNA: TGTGCCAGCAGTTTAGAACTATACAGTGGCTACACCTTC
CDR3 protein: CASSLELYSGYTF
J gene: TRBJ1-2
V gene: TRBV12-3/TRBV12-4
clone size: -
D gene: -

CDR3 DNA: TGTGCCAGCGTAGCGGGGTACCAAGAGACCCAGTACTTC
CDR3 protein: CASVAGYQETQYF
J gene: TRBJ2-5
V gene: TRBV6-1
clone size: -
D gene: TRBD2

CDR3 DNA: TGTGCCAGCAGCCGGATTGGGGGTTCTGGAAACACCATATATTTT
CDR3 protein: CASSRIGGSGNTIYF
J gene: TRBJ1-3
V gene: TRBV4-2
clone size: few
D gene: -

CDR3 DNA: TGTGCTAGTCGCCCTAGCGGGGGTTTCAATGAGCAGTTCTTC
CDR3 protein: CASRPSGGFNEQFF
J gene: TRBJ2-1
V gene: TRBV12-5
clone size: many
D gene: TRBD2

CDR3 DNA: TGTGCCAGCAGTCACCAGGACAGGGTTAATTCACCCCTCCACTTT
CDR3 protein: CASSHQDRVNSPLHF
J gene: TRBJ1-6
V gene: TRBV3-1
clone size: few
D gene: TRBD1

CDR3 DNA: TGTGCCAGCAGCGTAGAGCTGTCAGATACGCAGTATTTT
CDR3 protein: CASSVELSDTQYF
J gene: TRBJ2-3
V gene: TRBV9
clone size: few
D gene: -

CDR3 DNA: TGCAGCGTTCGAGTAGCCTACGAGCAGTACTTC
CDR3 protein: CSVRVAYEQYF
J gene: TRBJ2-7
V gene: TRBV29-1
clone size: many
D gene: -

CDR3 DNA: TGTGCCAGCAGTTGGGGCGGGGGGACTGAGCAGTTCTTC
CDR3 protein: CASSWGGGTEQFF
J gene: TRBJ2-1
V gene: TRBV12-3/TRBV12-4
clone size: -
D gene: TRBD2

CDR3 DNA: TGTGCCAGCAGCCAAGTGTCCGGGCGCGTGCAGTATTTT
CDR3 protein: CASSQVSGRVQYF
J gene: TRBJ2-3
V gene: TRBV3-1
clone size: -
D gene: -

CDR3 DNA: TGTGCCAGCAGCTCAAAAGGGGACGGGATCTACGAGCAGTACTTC
CDR3 protein: CASSSKGDGIYEQYF
J gene: TRBJ2-7
V gene: TRBV7-2
clone size: few
D gene: -